The 17 T cell receptor beta chains reported below all come from one sample, sequenced in a study of glioma-infiltrating T cells. The iRepertoire nested amplicon-rescue multiplex PCR amplified TCR alpha and beta CDR3s from RNA. TCRdb reprocessed the multiplex PCR reads with MiXCR, giving one entry per CDR3 protein. The sample comprises about 140,000 distinct CDR3 sequences, about two fifths of which are singletons, and about 18% rests with the top ten. The sequenced sample was glioma tissue, nonneoplastic brain tissue, or PBMCs (not recorded which). The source of these receptors is a human donor with low-grade glioma or glioblastoma, undergoing nonglioma brain surgery, or in good health (not recorded which).

The chain links TRBV7-2 to TRBJ2-7; 8 bases agree with TRBD1. From germline, CDR1 is SGHTA and CDR2 FQGNSA. The V segment lost 5 bases and the J segment 5 bases; nucleotides outside the gene matches: 8. This CDR3 spans 14 amino acids. CDR3 amino acids: CASSVQGDSNEQYF. The DNA of the CDR3 is TGTGCCAGCAGCGTACAGGGGGATTCCAACGAGCAGTACTTC. The full variable domain, rest sourced from reference TRBV7-2 and TRBJ2-7, is GAGVSQSPSNKVTEKGKDVELRCDPISGHTALYWYRQSLGQGLEFLIYFQGNSAPDKSGLPSDRFSAERTGGSVSTLTIQRTQQEDSAVYLCASSVQGDSNEQYFGPGTRLTVT.

In this sample, this clonotype turned up many times. The chain links TRBV7-2 to TRBJ2-2, with TRBD1 identical over 11 bases. Germline values: CDR1 SGHTA, CDR2 FQGNSA. The CDR3 totals 14 residues. Trimming cost V 8 bases and J 6 bases; bases outside gene matches: 5. In DNA, the CDR3 is TGTGCCAGCCGGGACAGGGGGATCCCCGGGGAGCTGTTTTTT. Its translation: CASRDRGIPGELFF.

V is TRBV20-1 and J is TRBJ1-3; D is uncertain. The CDR3 consists of 13 residues. Deletions cut 3 bases from V and 4 bases from J, with 10 bases between. Germline CDR1 and CDR2: DFQATT and SNEGSKA (reference sequence). CDR3 sequence (DNA): TGCAGTGCTAGGTTGAGAGTAGGAAACACCATATATTTT. Translated, it gives CSARLRVGNTIYF.

DNA of the CDR3: TGCAGCGTTGTAGAGCTAGCCCTCGCAGATACGCAGTATTTT. It translates to CSVVELALADTQYF. This chain links TRBV29-1 with TRBJ2-3; perhaps TRBD2 as D (5 bases). The germline V gene encodes CDR1 SQVTM and CDR2 ANQGSEA. Trimming stripped 4 bases from V and 4 bases from J, with 15 bases between. The CDR3 length is 14 residues.

The genes are TRBV27 and TRBJ1-5; possibly TRBD1 for D (5 bases). CDR3 length equals 19 residues. Germline CDR1 is MNHEY and CDR2 is SMNVEV (reference sequence). The V end lost 2 bases, the J end lost 0 bases, and 20 bases lay between the germline ends. The CDR3 region has the DNA TGTGCCAGCAGTTTACGGGCACAGGAGGGCCTTTATAGCAATCAGCCCCAGCATTTT. It translates to CASSLRAQEGLYSNQPQHF.

The chain joins TRBV12-3 or TRBV12-4 to TRBJ2-5; D unclear. CDR3 length: 14 residues. V shed 6 bases and J shed 1 base, with 12 bases lying between them. The DNA for the CDR3 is TGTGCCAGCAGCCTCGGACGGAGCCAAGAGACCCAGTACTTC. Its translation: CASSLGRSQETQYF.

There are many counts of this clonotype. This chain connects TRBV6-2 or TRBV6-3 to TRBJ2-5; D is undetermined. Per the germline V gene, CDR1 is MNHEY and CDR2 is SVGEGT. The CDR3 contains 12 residues. V gave up 3 bases and J gave up 5 bases, with 7 bases separating them. DNA of the CDR3: TGTGCCAGCAGTTATTTACCGGAGACCCAGTACTTC. It encodes CASSYLPETQYF.

This clonotype was picked up a small number of times. A much larger clone differs by one base, so this may be a read error. The chain employs TRBV28 and TRBJ2-5; D uncertain. Looked up from germline, CDR1 is MDHEN and CDR2 is SYDVKM. The ends were cut back, 6 bases at V and 2 bases at J, with 1 base in the middle. The CDR3 is 10 amino acids. CDR3 residues: CASRQETQYF. The CDR3 region has the DNA TGTGCCAGCAGACAAGAGACCCAGTACTTC.

This rearrangement joins TRBV15 to TRBJ1-6; 7 nucleotides align to TRBD1. Germline CDR1 is LNHNV and CDR2 is YYDKDF (reference sequence). CDR3 size: 14 residues. V shed 5 bases and J 7 bases; nucleotides not matched to a gene: 5. CDR3 DNA: TGTGCCACCAGCTACCGGGACAGAAATTCACCCCTCCACTTT. Protein sequence: CATSYRDRNSPLHF.

This clonotype was detected many times. The chain recombines TRBV12-3 or TRBV12-4 with TRBJ2-3, with TRBD2 as a possible D gene (6 bases). V was trimmed by 3 bases and J by 0 bases, leaving 10 bases between them. CDR3 length: 15 residues. The CDR3 here is CASSFRESSTDTQYF. The DNA for the CDR3 is TGTGCCAGCAGTTTTCGGGAGTCTAGCACAGATACGCAGTATTTT.

The chain couples TRBV7-2 to TRBJ2-7, with TRBD1 identical over 9 bases. Germline V gene sequence: CDR1 SGHTA, CDR2 FQGNSA. The CDR3 totals 14 residues. The J segment lost 4 bases and the V segment lost 5 bases, leaving 6 bases of the junction unmatched. The chain's CDR3 is CASSPFDRGYEQYF. Written as DNA, the CDR3 is TGTGCCAGCAGCCCCTTTGACAGGGGGTACGAGCAGTACTTC.

This chain links TRBV20-1 with TRBJ2-5; 7 bases agree with TRBD1. The CDR3 is 13 residues long. Losses at the gene ends were 6 bases for V and 4 bases for J; bases not matched to a gene: 8. Looked up from germline, CDR1 is DFQATT and CDR2 is SNEGSKA (reference sequence). CDR3 nucleotide sequence: TGCAGTGCGCCGATCCCAGGGGGAGAGACCCAGTACTTC. This encodes CSAPIPGGETQYF.

This clonotype appeared a few times. The chain is built from TRBV10-3 and TRBJ1-1; D uncertain. The CDR3 covers 13 residues. V lost 1 base to trimming and J lost 4 bases, with 7 bases between them. From germline, CDR1 is ENHRY and CDR2 SYGVKD. The chain's CDR3 is CAISELSSTEAFF. CDR3 nucleotide sequence: TGTGCCATCAGTGAGTTGTCATCCACTGAAGCTTTCTTT.

Concerning this clonotype: A much more abundant neighbour one base away suggests this may be a read error. The rearrangement links TRBV7-2 to TRBJ2-1, with D maybe TRBD1 (6 bases). The J call may be incorrect, as the DNA end agrees better with TRBJ2-7. The CDR3 loop spans 14 amino acids. Looked up from germline, CDR1 is SGHTA and CDR2 is FQGNSA. The CDR3 bases are TGTGCCAGCAGCTTAGAGGGGGTTGCCTACGAGCAGTACTTC. The encoded protein is CASSLEGVAYEQYF.

This chain links TRBV28 with TRBJ1-5, with 7 positions matching TRBD1. CDR3 length equals 14 residues. Per the germline V gene, CDR1 is MDHEN and CDR2 is SYDVKM. V gave up 4 bases and J gave up 4 bases; unmatched junction bases: 4. The CDR3 sequence: CASSSTGVNQPQHF. The CDR3 DNA follows: TGTGCCAGCAGTTCCACAGGGGTGAATCAGCCCCAGCATTTT.

As for this clonotype: At one end, the junction sequence differs from germline, possibly due to a read error. The J gene is TRBJ1-1, the V gene TRBV20-1; no clear D gene. Germline CDR1 DFQATT, CDR2 SNEGSKA (reference sequence). CDR3 length: 12 amino acids. The CDR3 region is CSATAGETEGFF. The CDR3 nucleotides read TGCAGTGCCACGGCAGGTGAAACTGAAGGTTTCTTT.

This clonotype showed up just a few times. J is TRBJ1-1 and V is TRBV20-1, with D perhaps TRBD1 (6 bases). The germline CDR1 and CDR2 sequences are DFQATT and SNEGSKA (reference sequence). Trimming took 4 bases from V and 1 from J, leaving 13 bases between them. This CDR3 region has 14 residues. For the CDR3, the DNA is TGCAGTGCTAAGGACAGTAGGCCGAACACTGAAGCTTTCTTT. It specifies CSAKDSRPNTEAFF.